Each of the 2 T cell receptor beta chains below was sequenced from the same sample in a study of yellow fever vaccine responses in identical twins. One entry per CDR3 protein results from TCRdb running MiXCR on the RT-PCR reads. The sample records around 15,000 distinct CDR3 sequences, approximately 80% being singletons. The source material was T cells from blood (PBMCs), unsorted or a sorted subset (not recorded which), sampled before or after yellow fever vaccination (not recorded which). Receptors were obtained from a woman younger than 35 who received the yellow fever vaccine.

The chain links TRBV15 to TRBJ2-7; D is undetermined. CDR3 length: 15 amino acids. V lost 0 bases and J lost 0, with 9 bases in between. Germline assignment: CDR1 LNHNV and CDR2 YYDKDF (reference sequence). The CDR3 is CATSRDGLSSYEQYF. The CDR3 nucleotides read TGTGCCACCAGCAGAGATGGCCTAAGCTCCTACGAGCAGTACTTC. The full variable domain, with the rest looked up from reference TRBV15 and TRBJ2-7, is DAMVIQNPRYQVTQFGKPVTLSCSQTLNHNVMYWYQQKSSQAPKLLFHYYDKDFNNEADTPDNFQSRRPNTSFCFLDIRSPGLGDTAMYLCATSRDGLSSYEQYFGPGTRLTVT.

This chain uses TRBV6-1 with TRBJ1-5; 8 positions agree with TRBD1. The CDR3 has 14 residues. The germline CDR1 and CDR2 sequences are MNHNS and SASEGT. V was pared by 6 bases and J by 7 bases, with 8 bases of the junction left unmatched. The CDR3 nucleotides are TGTGCCAGCAGCCCCGGACAGGGTAAACAGCCCCAGCATTTT. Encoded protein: CASSPGQGKQPQHF.